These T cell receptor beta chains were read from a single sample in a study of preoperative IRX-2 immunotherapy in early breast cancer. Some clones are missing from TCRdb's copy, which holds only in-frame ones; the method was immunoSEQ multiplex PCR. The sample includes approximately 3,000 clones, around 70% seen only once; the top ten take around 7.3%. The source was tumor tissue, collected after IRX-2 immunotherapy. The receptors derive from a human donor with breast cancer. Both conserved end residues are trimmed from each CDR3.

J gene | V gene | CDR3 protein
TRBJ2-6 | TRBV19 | ASALTSGANVLT
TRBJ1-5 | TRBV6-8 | ASRDRDNNQPQH
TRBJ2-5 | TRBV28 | ASSLEALAGQETQY
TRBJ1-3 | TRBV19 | ASSPGGPGNTIY
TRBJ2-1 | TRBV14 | ASSRTGWSSYNEQF
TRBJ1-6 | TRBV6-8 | ASSEQGQGNSPLH
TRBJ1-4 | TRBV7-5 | ASSLARQGKEKLF
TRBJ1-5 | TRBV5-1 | ASSLGTVGAGQPQH
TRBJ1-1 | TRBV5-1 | ASSRGQGGTEAF
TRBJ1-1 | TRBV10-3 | AISESPTPMNTEAF
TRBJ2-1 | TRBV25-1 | ASSGTAFRDEQF
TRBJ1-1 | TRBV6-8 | ASNYATALNTEAF
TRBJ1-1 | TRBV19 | ASIPGTGETEAF
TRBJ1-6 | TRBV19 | ASSKMKDNSPLH
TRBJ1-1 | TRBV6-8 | ASSKSGTVNTEAF
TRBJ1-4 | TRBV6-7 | ASKSSGELF
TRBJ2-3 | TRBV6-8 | ASILRWTATDTQY
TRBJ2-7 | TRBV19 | ASSTPRDIVPNYEQY
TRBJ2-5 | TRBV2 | ASSQRGGETQY
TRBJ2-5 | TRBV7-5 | ASSLAPGLETQY
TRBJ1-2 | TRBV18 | ASSPLRTADGYT
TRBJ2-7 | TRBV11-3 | ASSLVLIPYEQY
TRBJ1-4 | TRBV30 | ALSKRGDRLF
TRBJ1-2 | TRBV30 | AWDLGTGVNYGYT
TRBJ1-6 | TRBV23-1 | ASSQSMESPLH
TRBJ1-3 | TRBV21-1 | ASSLSRGRVMTGNTIY
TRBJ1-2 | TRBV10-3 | ASSEMVGTGGNGYT
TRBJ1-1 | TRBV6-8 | ASKPTGQNTEAF
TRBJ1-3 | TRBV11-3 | ASRRDSSSGNTIY
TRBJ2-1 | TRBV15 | ATSRRSGASYNEQF
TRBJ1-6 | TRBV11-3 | ASSFGGRGSPLH
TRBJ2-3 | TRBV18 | ASSLPTGEPDTQY
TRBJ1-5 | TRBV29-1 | SARTGTNQPQH
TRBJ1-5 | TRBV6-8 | ASSPSSRDQPQH
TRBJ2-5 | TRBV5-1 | ASSLEGLAGGPVTQY
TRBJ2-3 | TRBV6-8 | ASSQNRGPGTDTQY